This T cell receptor (beta chain) appears in the sequencing data of a study of cytomegalovirus exposure and HLA in healthy donors. Findings and limits, study-wide: Most CMV-associated TCR beta chains were later found to appear HLA-restricted.

About this clone itself: Its antigen is currently unknown.

Trimming cost V 1 base and J 6 bases; bases outside gene matches: 8. Germline V gene lookup returns CDR1 SGHVS and CDR2 FQNEAQ. The CDR3 extends over 17 amino acids. In the PCR, 60 Vbeta and 13 Jbeta primers were used. This table comes from immunoSEQ multiplex PCR, and its TCRdb copy is limited to in-frame clones, with some not included. The data contain about 99,000 clones, around three quarters of them singletons. The TCR originated in a young woman in good health and CMV-seropositive. Source material: PBMCs. The chain has TRBV7-8 and TRBJ2-2; 10 positions match TRBD2. CDR3 sequence: CASSLDSGRAAAGELFF. The CDR3 DNA reads TGTGCCAGCAGCTTAGACAGCGGGAGGGCCGCGGCCGGGGAGCTGTTTTTT.